The 20 T cell receptor beta chains below come from one sample, sequenced in a study of shared clonotypes between healthy human individuals. Profiling relied on immunoSEQ multiplex PCR, and the TCRdb table lists in-frame clones only, not all of them. The data show some 470,000 clones, over 60% seen once. Sequencing was performed on PBMCs. Source of these receptors: a woman between 35 and 50 years old in good health. Some clones in this sample may be carry-over from other donors' samples.

This clone was observed a handful of times. The V and J genes are TRBV9 and TRBJ1-2, with D unclear. Germline V lookup: CDR1 SGDLS, CDR2 YYNGEE. The V and J ends lost 3 bases and 8 bases respectively, with 14 bases between them. The CDR3 is 13 residues long. In DNA form, the CDR3 reads TGTGCCAGCAGCGCACAGACGGCGGAAGGCTACACCTTC. This encodes CASSAQTAEGYTF.

This clone was observed a few times. This rearrangement joins TRBV7-2 to TRBJ2-3; D is undetermined. The CDR3 consists of 11 residues. Deletions cut 2 bases from V and 8 bases from J, with 5 bases between. In germline, CDR1 is SGHTA, CDR2 FQGNSA. The CDR3 DNA sequence: TGTGCCAGCAGCTTATATGGTACGCAGTATTTT. The encoded protein is CASSLYGTQYF.

This chain uses TRBV27 with TRBJ2-3; D is tentatively TRBD1 or TRBD2 (5 bases each). Trimming cost V 7 bases and J 7 bases, with 15 bases left between them. Germline lookup yields CDR1 MNHEY and CDR2 SMNVEV (reference sequence). The CDR3 is 13 amino acids. CDR3 coding DNA: TGTGCCAGCACCAGGGTCCCCGGGAATACGCAGTATTTT. Translation: CASTRVPGNTQYF.

The V call is TRBV6-1, the J call TRBJ2-2; no firm D call. The CDR3 spans 13 residues. V lost 7 bases and J 8 bases, leaving 14 bases between the germline ends. Germline V CDR1 and CDR2: MNHNS, SASEGT. CDR3 residues: CASTYWSRGELFF. DNA for the CDR3: TGTGCCAGCACCTATTGGTCTCGGGGGGAGCTGTTTTTT.

This clone was seen a few times. The chain recombines TRBV27 with TRBJ1-1, with a possible D match to TRBD1 (5 bases). Trimming shortened V by 8 bases and J by 1 base, and 14 bases separated the two germline ends. Germline values: CDR1 MNHEY, CDR2 SMNVEV (reference sequence). This CDR3 spans 14 amino acids. The chain's CDR3 is CASPEWGGNTEAFF. The CDR3 DNA reads TGTGCCAGCCCCGAGTGGGGGGGGAACACTGAAGCTTTCTTT.

This clone was seen many times. The V call is TRBV27, the J call TRBJ2-3; 9 nucleotides agree with TRBD2. Germline CDR1 and CDR2: MNHEY and SMNVEV (reference sequence). This CDR3 is built from 16 residues. With 2 bases clipped from V and 0 bases from J, the junction kept 3 bases outside the gene matches. CDR3 sequence (DNA): TGTGCCAGCAGTTTAGGGACTAGCCTTAGCACAGATACGCAGTATTTT. Translated, it gives CASSLGTSLSTDTQYF.

The rearrangement links TRBV10-1 to TRBJ1-5; D is uncertain. Germline assignment: CDR1 WNHNN and CDR2 SYGVQD (reference sequence). V was pared by 5 bases and J by 0 bases, with 2 bases between. There are 12 residues in the CDR3. The CDR3 spells CASSNSNQPQHF. CDR3 coding DNA: TGCGCCAGCAGTAATAGCAATCAGCCCCAGCATTTT.

The chain employs TRBV19 and TRBJ2-7, with 7 nucleotides matching TRBD1. This CDR3 region has 16 residues. Trimming at V came to 4 bases and at J to 2 bases, leaving 11 bases not matched to a gene. Germline V gives CDR1 LNHDA, CDR2 SQIVND (reference sequence). Here the CDR3 reads CASSRVSTGRAYEQYF. CDR3 sequence (DNA): TGTGCCAGTAGTAGGGTATCGACAGGGAGAGCCTACGAGCAGTACTTC.

The chain recombines TRBV11-2 with TRBJ2-1; 11 bases align to TRBD2. J was trimmed by 5 bases and V by 1 base; bases with no gene match: 10. Germline CDR1 reads SGHAT; CDR2 reads FQNNGV. The CDR3 runs 18 residues. This chain's CDR3 is CASSLVRAALAGDNEQFF. CDR3 DNA sequence: TGTGCCAGCAGCTTAGTAAGGGCCGCACTAGCGGGAGACAATGAGCAGTTCTTC.

The CDR3: CSVAGTEQETQYF. CDR3 nucleotides: TGCAGCGTCGCCGGGACGGAACAAGAGACCCAGTACTTC. The chain employs TRBV29-1 and TRBJ2-5, with D perhaps assigned TRBD1 or TRBD2 (5 bases each). Germline-derived CDR1 and CDR2 are SQVTM and ANQGSEA. The CDR3 spans 13 residues. The V and J ends lost 6 bases and 2 bases respectively, with 13 bases between them.

In DNA form, the CDR3 reads TGTGCCAGCAGCAGCACTAGCGGCGACACCGGGGAGCTGTTTTTT. It is translated as CASSSTSGDTGELFF. J is TRBJ2-2 and V is TRBV5-4; TRBD2 matches 8 bases. This CDR3 has 15 residues. V was pared by 4 bases and J by 3 bases, with 5 bases of the junction left unmatched. Germline CDR1 and CDR2: SGHNT and YYREEE (reference sequence). The full variable domain, rest sourced from reference TRBV5-4 and TRBJ2-2, is ETGVTQSPTHLIKTRGQQVTLRCSSQSGHNTVSWYQQALGQGPQFIFQYYREEENGRGNFPPRFSGLQFPNYSSELNVNALELDDSALYLCASSSTSGDTGELFFGEGSRLTVL.

This sequence joins TRBV29-1 and TRBJ2-5; TRBD1 matches at 10 bases. Losses at the gene ends were 3 bases for V and 5 bases for J; bases not matched to a gene: 12. The germline CDR1 and CDR2 sequences are SQVTM and ANQGSEA. The CDR3 has 16 amino acids. The CDR3 loop is CSVDDARQGAVETQYF. The CDR3 DNA reads TGCAGCGTTGACGATGCCCGACAGGGGGCAGTGGAGACCCAGTACTTC. The full variable domain, with the rest looked up from reference TRBV29-1 and TRBJ2-5, is SAVISQKPSRDICQRGTSLTIQCQVDSQVTMMFWYRQQPGQSLTLIATANQGSEATYESGFVIDKFPISRPNLTFSTLTVSNMSPEDSSIYLCSVDDARQGAVETQYFGPGTRLLVL.

This clone appeared a single time. This sequence joins TRBV4-2 and TRBJ2-5, with 11 positions matching TRBD2. This CDR3 region has 15 residues. Germline-derived CDR1 and CDR2 are LGHNA and YNFKEQ. V gave up 4 bases and J gave up 5 bases; unmatched junction bases: 6. CDR3 sequence: CASSLGTSGTETQYF. The CDR3 DNA reads as TGTGCCAGCAGCCTAGGGACTAGCGGAACGGAGACCCAGTACTTC.

Details on this clone: A read error is the likely source, as a far larger clone sits one nucleotide away. Other DNA sequences in the same sample also yield this CDR3. The chain employs TRBV5-1 and TRBJ2-7, with a tentative D call TRBD1 (6 bases). The CDR3 length is 12 residues. Trimming cost V 8 bases and J 9 bases, with 18 bases left between them. In germline, CDR1 is SGHRS, CDR2 YFSETQ. CDR3 amino acids: CASSSQGWGQYF. CDR3 DNA: TGCGCCAGTAGTTCACAGGGATGGGGGCAGTACTTC.

V usage is TRBV28 and J usage is TRBJ2-7; D is possibly TRBD1 (5 bases). Trimming took off 5 bases at V and 0 bases at J, with 11 bases between the two ends. Germline V CDR1 and CDR2: MDHEN, SYDVKM. The CDR3 has 14 residues. For the CDR3, the DNA is TGTGCCAGCAGTACAGGCGCCAGCTCCTACGAGCAGTACTTC. It specifies CASSTGASSYEQYF.

This sequence joins TRBV15 and TRBJ2-2; D remains ambiguous. The CDR3 covers 14 residues. The V gene's germline CDR1 is LNHNV and CDR2 YYDKDF (reference sequence). The germline V and J ends were trimmed by 0 bases and 3 bases, with 5 bases remaining between them. The chain's CDR3 is CATSRDGDTGELFF. In DNA, the CDR3 is TGTGCCACCAGCAGAGATGGGGACACCGGGGAGCTGTTTTTT. Drawing the rest from reference TRBV15 and TRBJ2-2, the complete variable domain is DAMVIQNPRYQVTQFGKPVTLSCSQTLNHNVMYWYQQKSSQAPKLLFHYYDKDFNNEADTPDNFQSRRPNTSFCFLDIRSPGLGDTAMYLCATSRDGDTGELFFGEGSRLTVL.

This clone was counted between two and nine times. A far bigger clonotype differs at one base, so this is likely a read error. The V gene is TRBV4-3, the J gene TRBJ1-1; a possible D gene is TRBD1 (6 bases). In germline, CDR1 is LGHNA, CDR2 YSLEER. The CDR3 runs 15 residues. CDR3 in DNA: TGCGCCAGCAGCCAAGATAACAGGGCAGGCACTGAAGCTTCCTTT. It is translated as CASSQDNRAGTEASF.

The gene calls are TRBV7-2 and TRBJ2-1, with 8 bases lining up with TRBD2. After removal of 5 bases from V and 10 bases from J, the junction contained 10 bases not matched to a gene. Germline V gives CDR1 SGHTA, CDR2 FQGNSA. The CDR3 has 14 residues. The CDR3 loop is CASSPSGGRREQFF. The CDR3 DNA reads as TGTGCCAGCAGCCCCAGCGGGGGCCGACGGGAGCAGTTCTTC. Filled out from reference TRBV7-2 and TRBJ2-1, the complete variable domain reads GAGVSQSPSNKVTEKGKDVELRCDPISGHTALYWYRQSLGQGLEFLIYFQGNSAPDKSGLPSDRFSAERTGGSVSTLTIQRTQQEDSAVYLCASSPSGGRREQFFGPGTRLTVL.

This clone came up many times. The chain recombines TRBV11-2 with TRBJ2-7, with D tentatively TRBD2 (5 bases). CDR3 length: 16 amino acids. V dropped 0 bases and J dropped 2 bases, with 14 bases sitting between them. CDR1 SGHAT and CDR2 FQNNGV come from the germline V gene. The CDR3 is CASSLEAALAPYEQYF. DNA of the CDR3: TGTGCCAGCAGCTTAGAGGCGGCCCTAGCCCCCTACGAGCAGTACTTC.

CDR3 in DNA: TGTGCCTGGACCCCCGAACAAGAGACCCAGTACTTC. The encoded protein is CAWTPEQETQYF. This chain links TRBV30 with TRBJ2-5; D gene uncertain. The CDR3 extends over 12 amino acids. Germline-derived CDR1 and CDR2 are GTSNPN and SVGIG (reference sequence). Trimming removed 4 bases at V and 2 bases at J, with 8 bases between.